This T cell receptor beta chain appears in the sequencing data of a study of blood T cell repertoires in COVID-19. Study background: The cDNA or gDNA used as material had been derived from T cells, B-cell-depleted T cells, or PBMCs.

Here immunoSEQ multiplex PCR was the method, and the copy in TCRdb shows in-frame clones only, minus some. Of around 310,000 clones in the sample, 90% were seen once. The V gene end was trimmed by 3 bases and the J gene end by 0 bases; junction bases not matched to a gene: 5. This CDR3 comprises 15 residues. Germline CDR1 and CDR2: MDHEN and SYDVKM. During active infection, Seattle patients enrolled and were then monitored through disease. The sequence derives from a woman aged 40 to 49 with COVID-19, enrolled during active disease. This sequence joins TRBV28 and TRBJ2-7; 7 bases are a match to TRBD1. The sequenced sample was peripheral blood. CDR3 protein: CASSLNRGFSYEQYF. The CDR3 region has the DNA TGTGCCAGCAGTTTGAACAGGGGCTTCTCCTACGAGCAGTACTTC.